These T cell receptor beta chains were read from a single sample in a study of T cells in Graves' hyperthyroidism and ophthalmopathy. Via MiXCR, TCRdb re-called the multiplex PCR reads, giving one row per CDR3 protein. The repertoire holds more than 250,000 distinct CDR3 sequences, with 15% as singletons. The sequenced sample was blood. The receptors stem from a woman in her 50s with Graves' hyperthyroidism that later progressed to Graves' ophthalmopathy. Each CDR3 is given with its conserved first and last residue. A D gene is named only where the DNA matches it firmly. Size is stated for part of the rows, as once, few or many counts, or as a class when the clone is expanded.

CDR3 DNA,CDR3 protein,clone size,J gene,V gene,D gene
TGTGCCAGCAGTCCCCCGGGACAGGGGGACGAGCAGTACTTC,CASSPPGQGDEQYF,few,TRBJ2-7,TRBV12-3/TRBV12-4,TRBD1
TGTGCCAGCACTCCGGGACAGGGGGCCGGAGCCAAAAACATTCAGTACTTC,CASTPGQGAGAKNIQYF,many,TRBJ2-4,TRBV7-2,TRBD1
TGTGCCAGCAGCTTGGCGGGACTAGCGGGAGGAACTACGCAGTATTTT,CASSLAGLAGGTTQYF,many,TRBJ2-3,TRBV5-5,TRBD2
TGTGCCAGCAGTTTTGCGGGGTGGAATCAGCCCCAGCATTTT,CASSFAGWNQPQHF,many,TRBJ1-5,TRBV27,NA
TGTGCCAGCAGCTTAGCCGGACAGCGTATCGAAAAACTGTTTTTT,CASSLAGQRIEKLFF,NA,TRBJ1-4,TRBV7-9,NA
TGTGCCAGCATCCCTGGGGGAAGTAGGACTAATGAAAAACTGTTTTTT,CASIPGGSRTNEKLFF,NA,TRBJ1-4,TRBV6-2/TRBV6-3,NA
TGTGCCAGCAGCCCTGAGACAGCCTCTGGAAACACCATATATTTT,CASSPETASGNTIYF,few,TRBJ1-3,TRBV3-1,NA
TGTGCCAGCAGGAGCGGGGGGACCGGGGAGCTGTTTTTT,CASRSGGTGELFF,many,TRBJ2-2,TRBV28,TRBD2
TGTGCCAGCACCGACTTTCGGGGGACAGGAAACACCATATATTTT,CASTDFRGTGNTIYF,NA,TRBJ1-3,TRBV28,NA
TGTGCCAGCAGTCCTCCCTGGACTAGCGGGATCCCCCCCTCTCGCTACGAGCAGTACTTC,CASSPPWTSGIPPSRYEQYF,NA,TRBJ2-7,TRBV27,TRBD2
TGTGCCATCAAGGCGGGAGCTCTTTCCTACGAGCAGTACTTC,CAIKAGALSYEQYF,NA,TRBJ2-7,TRBV10-3,TRBD2
TGTGCCAGCACAATACTCAGAAGGATGGGGGCTAATGAAAAACTGTTTTTT,CASTILRRMGANEKLFF,many,TRBJ1-4,TRBV28,NA
TGCGCCAGCTTAGGACAGTCTGGGCAGCCCCAGCATTTT,CASLGQSGQPQHF,few,TRBJ1-5,TRBV10-2,NA
TGTGCCAGCACCCCAGGGGGCGCGGGGGAGACCCAGCATTTT,CASTPGGAGETQHF,NA,TRBJ1-5,TRBV28,TRBD1
TGCAGTGCCACGCCAGTGAGGTCCCCCTACGAGCAGTACTTC,CSATPVRSPYEQYF,many,TRBJ2-7,TRBV20-1,NA
TGTGCCAGCAGACTAGCGGGAGGTCTAACAGATACGCAGTATTTT,CASRLAGGLTDTQYF,few,TRBJ2-3,TRBV25-1,TRBD2
TGTGCCAGCAGCTTTATGGAGGAGACCCAGTACTTC,CASSFMEETQYF,many,TRBJ2-5,TRBV5-5,NA
TGTGCCAGCAGTGGGGGTACAAGCCTCGTGTCTGGAAACACCATATATTTT,CASSGGTSLVSGNTIYF,many,TRBJ1-3,TRBV2,NA
TGCGCCAGCAGCCCCGGACAGGGGAGGCGAGATACGCAGTATTTT,CASSPGQGRRDTQYF,many,TRBJ2-3,TRBV4-1,TRBD1
TGCGCCAGCAGCCAAGAAGGAGGCGGTGGCAAAAACATTCAGTACTTC,CASSQEGGGGKNIQYF,few,TRBJ2-4,TRBV4-1,NA
TGTGCCAGCTCACCATCCCGTTCCTCCTACGAGCAGTACTTC,CASSPSRSSYEQYF,many,TRBJ2-7,TRBV18,NA
TGCAGTGCCGACACAGGCTCTGGGGCCAACGTCCTGACTTTC,CSADTGSGANVLTF,NA,TRBJ2-6,TRBV20-1,NA
TGTGCCAGCAGTCGACCAGGGCTTGAGGAACTCAGCTCCTACAATGAGCAGTTCTTC,CASSRPGLEELSSYNEQFF,medium-sized,TRBJ2-1,TRBV28,NA
TGTGCCAGCTCAGGCGTAGACCCACAAAGCACAGATACGCAGTATTTT,CASSGVDPQSTDTQYF,many,TRBJ2-3,TRBV18,NA
TGTGCCACCCGGGAGAGAGGTAACATTCAGTACTTC,CATRERGNIQYF,many,TRBJ2-4,TRBV28,NA
TGCGCCAGCAGCCTTGACAACACCGGGGAGCTGTTTTTT,CASSLDNTGELFF,few,TRBJ2-2,TRBV5-1,NA
TGTGCCAGCACTGGGGCCAGGAATAATTCACCCCTCCACTTT,CASTGARNNSPLHF,NA,TRBJ1-6,TRBV28,NA
TGTGCCAGCAGCTGGACTAGCGGAAACTACAATGAGCAGTTCTTC,CASSWTSGNYNEQFF,NA,TRBJ2-1,TRBV5-4,TRBD2
TGTGCCAGCAGCCAAGGTCAGGGAGGACTCTACGAGCAGTACTTC,CASSQGQGGLYEQYF,many,TRBJ2-7,TRBV4-2,NA
TGCAGTGCTAGAGGGTCCTATGGCTACACCTTC,CSARGSYGYTF,few,TRBJ1-2,TRBV20-1,NA
TGTGCCAGCAGCGCGTTTTGGACAGCCTACGAGCAGTACTTC,CASSAFWTAYEQYF,NA,TRBJ2-7,TRBV5-5,NA